The source of this T cell receptor (beta chain) is a study of beta chain features in type 1 diabetes. Study-level background: There were 107,917,701 sorted cells examined across all samples.

The CDR3 loop spans 16 amino acids. The J segment lost 1 base and the V segment lost 0 bases, leaving 6 bases of the junction unmatched. Germline V gene lookup returns CDR1 GTSNPN and CDR2 SVGIG (reference sequence). Sorted populations all had greater than 95% purity. Study-level points and caveats: TCRB CDR3s from Type 1 diabetes patients were moderately but significantly shorter in all four CD4+ subsets.

In the case of this clone: The target antigen is unknown.

The entirety of the isolated RNA underwent reverse transcription, so expressed TCRB transcripts were sequenced. A few million reads, on average, came from each naive, central memory and regulatory T cell sample. The assay was immunoSEQ multiplex PCR, and TCRdb's table has in-frame clones only and misses some. The sample lists some 640,000 clones, over 13% occurring once. Specimen: naive CD4+ T cells from blood. The receptor was derived from a man between 18 and 35 years old with type 1 diabetes. The chain has TRBV30 and TRBJ2-5; 9 bases are a match to TRBD2. The CDR3 protein is CAWSVGLAGTQETQYF. The CDR3, as DNA: TGTGCCTGGAGTGTAGGCCTAGCGGGGACCCAAGAGACCCAGTACTTC.